The rows below give T cell receptor beta chains drawn from one sample of a study of T cells in Graves' hyperthyroidism and ophthalmopathy. TCRdb processed the multiplex PCR reads anew with MiXCR; each CDR3 protein has one entry. Of a few hundred thousand distinct CDR3 sequences listed, around 16% are singletons. Sequenced: blood. The receptors originated from a woman aged 25-40 years with Graves' hyperthyroidism. CDR3s leave out the opening cysteine and the closing phenylalanine or tryptophan.

j_call v_call cdr3_aa
TRBJ2-7 TRBV28 ASSFVAGVLSEQY
TRBJ2-3 TRBV7-9 ATLIGGPEDTQY
TRBJ1-2 TRBV6-1 ASKPRTGWGYT
TRBJ1-4 TRBV6-1 ASSGQALATNEKLF
TRBJ1-4 TRBV14 ASSRRTGWDEKLF
TRBJ1-4 TRBV20-1 SAPYSTNEKLF
TRBJ2-1 TRBV11-2 ASSRGSSGNEQF
TRBJ1-4 TRBV4-1 ASSQWGGAGEKLF
TRBJ1-1 TRBV19 ASRGADRNTEAF
TRBJ2-7 TRBV11-2 ASSSLRLALKEQY
TRBJ1-6 TRBV30 ARRTDNSPLH